This record looks at one T cell receptor (beta chain) sequence and its context. The record originates from a study of T cells after yellow fever vaccination. MiXCR was run by TCRdb on the 5' RACE reads, yielding one entry per CDR3 protein. The top ten clones hold around 15% of a sample with some 600,000 distinct CDR3 sequences, around a sixth of them seen once. Trimming cost V 1 base and J 4 bases; bases outside gene matches: 4. The CDR3 is 17 amino acids. The germline V gene encodes CDR1 MGHDK and CDR2 SYGVNS. The sample was PBMCs, taken 5 days after the first yellow fever vaccination. The receptor was derived from a young man who received the YFV17D yellow fever vaccine. The chain couples TRBV25-1 to TRBJ2-1, with 13 bases that match TRBD2. CDR3 coding DNA: TGTGCCAGCAGTGAATCCCGGACTAGCGGGAGTTACAATGAGCAGTTCTTC. This encodes CASSESRTSGSYNEQFF. The variable domain in full, with the rest retrieved from reference TRBV25-1 and TRBJ2-1, is EADIYQTPRYLVIGTGKKITLECSQTMGHDKMYWYQQDPGMELHLIHYSYGVNSTEKGDLSSESTVSRIRTEHFPLTLESARPSHTSQYLCASSESRTSGSYNEQFFGPGTRLTVL.